This T cell receptor (beta chain) was identified during a study of identical twins (dated by TCRdb to about 2016). With regard to the full study: To test whether fetal clonotypes persist, this study deep-sequenced TCR alpha and beta repertoires from monozygotic twins, from unrelated adults of various ages, and from cord blood. To rule out contamination, replicate twin experiments were performed at different times with different library preparation protocols.

Details on this clonotype: What antigen it recognizes has not been identified. The record has no base qualities; no much larger clone is one base away.

Library generation was performed with 5' RACE. TCRdb shows the sequencer as Illumina HiSeq 2000. Template switching added a universal primer binding site, and the final cDNA carried a unique molecular identifier that allowed TCR cDNA molecules to be counted accurately. Specific primers in the conserved constant-segment region were used to synthesize first-strand cDNA for the TCR alpha and beta chains. To control for contamination, every cDNA library carried two barcodes: a SMART-Mk sample barcode plus Illumina barcodes. TruSeq adapter sequences, together with Illumina sample barcodes, were added in two successive PCR steps. The Illumina HiSeq platform was used with custom primers to sequence TCR alpha and beta cDNA libraries. Per the source publication's procedure: MiGEC processed the raw reads to extract unique molecular identifiers, while MiXCR was used to determine the CDR3 positions. Recombination models were inferred per individual with the repgenHMM and IGoR tools using an EM algorithm. Shared clonotypes were analyzed with the tcR package in R, and sharing was normalized by the product of cloneset sizes. To study raw recombination without the effects of thymic and clonal selection, out-of-frame nonproductive sequences were analyzed. The public sequencing data were trimmed at Q25 with fastp and processed into clonotypes with MiXCR by TCRdb, which kept only in-frame beta chains. Rows are unified per CDR3 protein, each entry keeping the most common DNA and genes. Here the V and J calls rest on TCRdb's processing, not on the authors' analysis. The sample profile shows around 370,000 distinct CDR3 sequences; around 9.7% of them were found once. The ten largest clonotypes hold more than 8% of the sample.

Every donor in the study was a healthy Caucasian. The study also sequenced three unrelated non-twin adults: a male aged 18 to 29, a male aged 50 to 60 and a female aged 50 to 60. Miltenyi CD45RO+ enrichment and human naive T-cell isolation kits were used to isolate memory (CD45RO+) and naive T cells from PBMC. CDR1 KGHDR and CDR2 SFDVKD are derived from the germline V gene. Trimming at the junction amounts to 5 bases on V and 1 base on J, and the germline ends lie 7 bases apart. From its cysteine to its phenylalanine, the CDR3 spans 14 amino acids. This entry keeps only the CDR3 DNA: 42 bases, framed from base 1. General conclusions and limits of the study: Zero-insertion analyses could be partly confounded by invariant T cells such as MAIT and iNKT, although diverse VJ usage argued against such confounding for most clonotypes. The excess sharing between twins in beta out-of-frame sequences was weaker because fewer shared sequences reduced the signal-to-noise ratio. In monozygotic twins, out-of-frame TCR alpha sharing was systematically underestimated by recombination models, although the models agreed with sharing between unrelated individuals. Abundant cord blood beta clonotypes carried fewer insertions; young adult naive repertoires showed a weaker similar trend, while memory repertoires showed none. Conclusions relied on cross-sectional statistical analysis, since the same donors could not be followed over many years. Compared with coincidental sharing between unrelated individuals, out-of-frame TCR alpha sequences shared between twins showed an excess of sequences with low generation probability.

The clonotype was recovered from a woman between 50 and 59 years old in good health. Recombination linked TRBV24-1 to TRBJ2-2; no D gene call is confident. The sequenced sample consisted of naive T cells sorted from blood. This sample's cell subset or site label indicates: cells isolated with a human naive T-cell isolation kit. CDR3 reads: CATSGGRNTGELFF. The nucleotide sequence is TGTGCCACCAGTGGTGGGCGGAACACCGGGGAGCTGTTTTTT.